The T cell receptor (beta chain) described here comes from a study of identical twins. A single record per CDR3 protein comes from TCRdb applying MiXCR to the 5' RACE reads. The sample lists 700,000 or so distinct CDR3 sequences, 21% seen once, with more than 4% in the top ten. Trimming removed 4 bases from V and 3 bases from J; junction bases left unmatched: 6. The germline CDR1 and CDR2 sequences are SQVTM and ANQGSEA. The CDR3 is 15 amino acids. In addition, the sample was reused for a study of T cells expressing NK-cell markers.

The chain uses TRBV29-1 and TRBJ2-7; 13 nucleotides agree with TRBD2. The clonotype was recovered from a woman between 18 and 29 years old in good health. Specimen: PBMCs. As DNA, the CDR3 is TGCAGCGTTGCTCCGTGGACTAGCGGGAGCTACGAGCAGTACTTC. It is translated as CSVAPWTSGSYEQYF.